This T cell receptor beta chain was identified during a study of blood T cell repertoires in COVID-19. As for the study in general: COVID-19 samples from acute and convalescent phases originated in the United States, Italy and Spain. From T cells, B-cell-depleted T cells, or PBMCs came the material, which was cDNA or gDNA.

Per the study methods: Nucleated cell number was recorded as an estimate derived from reference gene primer amplification. The data were produced by immunoSEQ multiplex PCR, yet TCRdb's version contains in-frame clones alone and is incomplete. V and J calls and clone size are given by that table; D and trimming were obtained from the DNA. Here the sample spans 60,000 to 75,000 clones, approximately 90% being singletons. Per the germline V gene, CDR1 is ENHRY and CDR2 is SYGVKD. Losses at the gene ends were 3 bases for V and 4 bases for J; bases not matched to a gene: 7. This CDR3 comprises 15 residues.

V is TRBV10-3 and J is TRBJ1-1, with TRBD1 matching over 8 bases. This clonotype was obtained from a human donor in a cohort sampled during active COVID-19. Material: peripheral blood. The CDR3 DNA reads TGTGCCATCAGTGACAGGGGGCGCGTGGGCACTGAAGCTTTCTTT. As protein: CAISDRGRVGTEAFF.